Reported below is one T cell receptor (beta chain). What this receptor recognizes is not known. It has no much larger one-base neighbor in the sample; base qualities were not kept. All donors were healthy Caucasians. The CDR3 covers 15 residues, taking in both the cysteine and the phenylalanine. Just the 45-base CDR3 DNA is kept, in frame starting at base 1. V sheds 0 bases and J sheds 3 bases, leaving 13 bases between their ends. According to the germline V gene, CDR1 reads SGHDT and CDR2 reads YYEEEE. The entry originates in a study of identical twins (dated by TCRdb to about 2016). General notes on the study: To test whether fetal clonotypes persist, this study deep-sequenced TCR alpha and beta repertoires from monozygotic twins, from unrelated adults of various ages, and from cord blood. Replicate twin experiments were performed at different times using different library preparation protocols to rule out contamination.

Library generation was performed with 5' RACE. For sequencing, an Illumina HiSeq 2000 was employed. A universal primer binding site was introduced by template switching, and a unique molecular identifier was present in the final cDNA, enabling accurate counting of TCR cDNA molecules. Specific primers in the conserved constant-segment region were used to synthesize first-strand cDNA for the TCR alpha and beta chains. To control for contamination, every cDNA library was double barcoded, receiving both a SMART-Mk sample barcode and Illumina barcodes. TruSeq adapter sequences, together with Illumina sample barcodes, were added in two successive PCR steps. The Illumina HiSeq platform was used with custom primers to sequence TCR alpha and beta cDNA libraries. For the original study's pipeline: Unique molecular identifiers were extracted from raw reads with MiGEC, and CDR3 positions were determined with MiXCR. Recombination models were inferred per individual with the repgenHMM and IGoR tools using an EM algorithm. Shared clonotypes were analyzed with the tcR package in R, and sharing was normalized by the product of cloneset sizes. Out-of-frame nonproductive sequences were analyzed to study raw recombination free of thymic and clonal selection effects. The public sequencing data were trimmed at Q25 with fastp and processed into clonotypes with MiXCR by TCRdb, which kept only in-frame beta chains. Each CDR3 protein appears once, grouped with its most common genes and DNA. The V and J calls follow TCRdb's processing rather than the paper's. The sample table records roughly 1,500,000 distinct CDR3 sequences; roughly a third of these occur just once. About 0.3% of the sample rests with the top ten.

Findings and caveats that apply to the study as a whole: Invariant T cells such as MAIT and iNKT could partly confound zero-insertion analyses, though diverse VJ usage argued against this for most clonotypes. Excess twin sharing in beta out-of-frame sequences was weaker because fewer shared sequences lowered the signal-to-noise ratio. Out-of-frame TCR alpha sequences shared between twins showed an excess of low generation-probability sequences compared with coincidental sharing between unrelated individuals. Abundant cord blood beta clonotypes had fewer insertions, young adult naive repertoires showed a similar but weaker trend, and memory repertoires showed no such trend. In monozygotic twins, out-of-frame TCR alpha sharing was systematically underestimated by recombination models, although the models agreed with sharing between unrelated individuals. Because the same donors could not be followed over many years, the conclusions relied on cross-sectional statistical analysis.

This clonotype was sampled from a newborn girl in good health. Sequencing was done on a sample of cord blood. Recombination joined TRBV5-6 with TRBJ2-7; TRBD2 might be the D gene, on 6 matching bases. The CDR3 has the sequence CASSLGSGGHYEQYF. The base sequence is TGTGCCAGCAGCTTGGGTTCCGGGGGTCACTACGAGCAGTACTTC.